What follows are 14 T cell receptor beta chains derived from one specimen sequenced in a study of cytomegalovirus exposure and HLA in healthy donors. Libraries were prepared by immunoSEQ multiplex PCR; TCRdb keeps only in-frame clonotypes and omits some of them. The sample lists 160,000 or so clones, around nine tenths occurring once. Sequenced sample: PBMCs. These receptors all stem from a man in his late teens or twenties in good health and CMV-seropositive.

The genes are TRBV4-3 and TRBJ1-3, with D maybe TRBD1 (5 bases). The CDR3 has 18 residues. Looked up from germline, CDR1 is LGHNA and CDR2 is YSLEER. V dropped 1 base and J dropped 1 base, with 17 bases sitting between them. DNA of the CDR3: TGCGCCAGCAGCCAAGTCAGGGTGACAAAGGTTTCTGGAAACACCATATATTTT. It encodes CASSQVRVTKVSGNTIYF.

The chain links TRBV15 to TRBJ1-1; tentatively, D is TRBD1 (5 bases). CDR1 and CDR2 (germline): LNHNV, YYDKDF (reference sequence). V gave up 5 bases and J gave up 2 bases, with 12 bases separating them. This CDR3 region has 14 residues. In DNA, the CDR3 is TGTGCCACCAGCCGGGGGTTGGGTAACACTGAAGCTTTCTTT. It specifies CATSRGLGNTEAFF.

This chain connects TRBV19 to TRBJ1-2; 8 nucleotides line up with TRBD1. V shed 5 bases, J shed 4 bases, and the junction held 6 bases outside the gene matches. The CDR3 sequence is 14 residues long. The germline V gene encodes CDR1 LNHDA and CDR2 SQIVND (reference sequence). CDR3 in amino acids: CASSLTTGAYGYTF. The CDR3 nucleotides read TGTGCCAGTAGTCTCACGACAGGGGCCTATGGCTACACCTTC.

CDR3: CASKRDSLYEQYF. In DNA, the CDR3 is TGTGCCAGCAAACGGGACAGTTTGTACGAGCAGTACTTC. The chain employs TRBV28 and TRBJ2-7; 7 nucleotides match TRBD1. V lost 7 bases, J lost 4 bases, and 7 bases stayed unmatched. Germline V gene sequence: CDR1 MDHEN, CDR2 SYDVKM. The CDR3 covers 13 residues.

The chain uses TRBV6-5 and TRBJ1-1; 8 bases fit TRBD1. This CDR3 has 13 residues. Germline V gene data show CDR1 as MNHEY and CDR2 as SVGAGI. The V segment lost 2 bases and the J segment 4 bases; nucleotides outside the gene matches: 0. In DNA, the CDR3 is TGTGCCAGCAGTTACACAGGGGGCACTGAAGCTTTCTTT. As protein: CASSYTGGTEAFF.

V usage is TRBV5-1 and J usage is TRBJ2-1; the D gene is possibly TRBD2 (5 bases). The CDR3 has 13 amino acids. V was pared by 1 base and J by 4 bases, with 6 bases between. CDR1 is SGHRS and CDR2 is YFSETQ in the germline V gene. CDR3 sequence: CASSLSGYNEQFF. The CDR3 DNA sequence: TGCGCCAGCAGCTTGTCGGGGTACAATGAGCAGTTCTTC.

The V gene is TRBV4-3, the J gene TRBJ1-3, with D possibly matching TRBD1 (5 bases). The germline V gene has CDR1 LGHNA and CDR2 YSLEER. Trimming pared 1 base from V and 7 bases from J, leaving 14 bases between. The CDR3 has 15 amino acids. As DNA, the CDR3 is TGCGCCAGCAGCCAAGTCGGGACGGGAGGGAACACCATATATTTT. This translates into CASSQVGTGGNTIYF.

The V call is TRBV9, the J call TRBJ2-1, with 13 bases identical to TRBD2. Per the germline V gene, CDR1 is SGDLS and CDR2 is YYNGEE. Trimming cost V 3 bases and J 4 bases; bases outside gene matches: 13. This CDR3 has 19 residues. The CDR3 DNA is TGTGCCAGCAGCGACCGACTAGCGGGAGGAGAAGGACCTTACAATGAGCAGTTCTTC. The encoded protein is CASSDRLAGGEGPYNEQFF.

V usage is TRBV5-4 and J usage is TRBJ2-3; unclear D gene. Germline CDR1 SGHNT, CDR2 YYREEE (reference sequence). Trimming removed 5 bases at V and 4 bases at J, with 17 bases between. CDR3 size: 15 residues. DNA for the CDR3: TGTGCCAGCAGACCCAGCGTCCCGTCCCCAGATACGCAGTATTTT. Its protein is CASRPSVPSPDTQYF.

This clone showed up just a few times. The V and J genes are TRBV6-6 and TRBJ1-6, with a weak D call TRBD1 (5 bases). CDR1 and CDR2 from the germline V gene are MNHNY and SVGAGI (reference sequence). V lost 5 bases, J lost 10 bases, and 18 bases lay in between. This CDR3 is 15 amino acids long. CDR3: CASSTAGGNGSPLHF. The CDR3 nucleotides are TGTGCCAGCAGTACGGCCGGGGGGAACGGGTCACCCCTCCACTTT.

This clone appeared a single time. V is TRBV6-6 and J is TRBJ2-5; 10 bases map to TRBD1. This CDR3 is 15 amino acids long. With 6 bases clipped from V and 3 bases from J, the junction kept 7 bases outside the gene matches. Germline-derived CDR1 and CDR2 are MNHNY and SVGAGI (reference sequence). CDR3 loop: CASRGAGTGEETQYF. CDR3 nucleotides: TGTGCCAGCAGGGGGGCCGGGACAGGGGAAGAGACCCAGTACTTC.

The chain carries TRBV2 and TRBJ2-1; 13 nucleotides line up with TRBD2. The CDR3 consists of 17 residues. The germline V gene encodes CDR1 SNHLY and CDR2 FYNNEI. Unmatched junction bases numbered 3, after V lost 2 bases and J lost 2 bases. The CDR3 reads CASSELGLAGAYNEQFF. DNA of the CDR3: TGTGCCAGCAGTGAATTAGGACTAGCGGGGGCCTACAATGAGCAGTTCTTC.

This clone showed up just a few times. A read error may produce the germline difference seen at one junction end. The chain combines TRBV5-6 with TRBJ2-7, with D perhaps TRBD1 (5 bases). Germline V gives CDR1 SGHDT, CDR2 YYEEEE. This CDR3 region has 9 residues. CDR3 in DNA: TGCGTCAAGGGGTACGAGCAGTACTTC. Its translation: CVKGYEQYF. Full variable domain (rest looked up from reference TRBV5-6 and TRBJ2-7): DAGVTQSPTHLIKTRGQQVTLRCSPKSGHDTVSWYQQALGQGPQFIFQYYEEEERQRGNFPDRFSGHQFPNYSSELNVNALLLGDSALYLCVKGYEQYFGPGTRLTVT.

The chain carries TRBV7-2 and TRBJ2-2; 9 nucleotides line up with TRBD2. The germline V gene has CDR1 SGHTA and CDR2 FQGNSA. The ends lost 3 bases at V and 2 bases at J; junction bases unmatched: 4. There are 16 residues in the CDR3. The CDR3 DNA is TGTGCCAGCAGCTTCCCTAGCGGGGTAAACACCGGGGAGCTGTTTTTT. Translating it yields CASSFPSGVNTGELFF.